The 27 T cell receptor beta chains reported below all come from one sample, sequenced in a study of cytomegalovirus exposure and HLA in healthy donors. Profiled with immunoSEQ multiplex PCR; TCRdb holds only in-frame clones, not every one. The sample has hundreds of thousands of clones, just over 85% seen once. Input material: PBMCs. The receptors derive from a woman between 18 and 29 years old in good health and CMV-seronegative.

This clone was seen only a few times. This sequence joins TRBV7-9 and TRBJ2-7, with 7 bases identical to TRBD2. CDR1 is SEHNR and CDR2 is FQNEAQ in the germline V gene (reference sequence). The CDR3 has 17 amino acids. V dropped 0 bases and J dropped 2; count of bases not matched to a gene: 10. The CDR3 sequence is CASSLAQRLAPTYEQYF. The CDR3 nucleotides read TGTGCCAGCAGCTTAGCACAAAGACTAGCTCCCACCTACGAGCAGTACTTC. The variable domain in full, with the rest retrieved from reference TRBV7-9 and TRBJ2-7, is DTGVSQNPRHKITKRGQNVTFRCDPISEHNRLYWYRQTLGQGPEFLTYFQNEAQLEKSRLLSDRFSAERPKGSFSTLEIQRTEQGDSAMYLCASSLAQRLAPTYEQYFGPGTRLTVT.

The CDR3 nucleotides are TGCGCCAGCAGCCAAGGGTGGACTAGCGGGAGCTCCTACAATGAGCAGTTCTTC. This gives the protein CASSQGWTSGSSYNEQFF. The gene calls are TRBV4-1 and TRBJ2-1, with 13 bases aligning to TRBD2. Germline CDR1 is MGHRA and CDR2 is YSYEKL. There are 18 residues in the CDR3. The trim removed 1 base at V and 0 bases at J, leaving 3 bases unmatched.

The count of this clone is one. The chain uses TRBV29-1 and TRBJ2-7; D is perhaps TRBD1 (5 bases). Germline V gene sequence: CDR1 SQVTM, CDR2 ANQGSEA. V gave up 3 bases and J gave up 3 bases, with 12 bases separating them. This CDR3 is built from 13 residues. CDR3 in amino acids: CSVDGQGGYEQYF. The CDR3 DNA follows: TGCAGCGTTGATGGGCAGGGCGGCTACGAGCAGTACTTC.

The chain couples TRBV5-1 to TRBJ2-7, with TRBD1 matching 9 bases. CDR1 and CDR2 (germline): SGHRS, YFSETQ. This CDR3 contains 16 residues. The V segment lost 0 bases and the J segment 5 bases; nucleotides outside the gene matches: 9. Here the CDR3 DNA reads TGCGCCAGCAGCTTGGAGGCCGGGACAGGGATAGACGAGCAGTACTTC. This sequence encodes CASSLEAGTGIDEQYF.

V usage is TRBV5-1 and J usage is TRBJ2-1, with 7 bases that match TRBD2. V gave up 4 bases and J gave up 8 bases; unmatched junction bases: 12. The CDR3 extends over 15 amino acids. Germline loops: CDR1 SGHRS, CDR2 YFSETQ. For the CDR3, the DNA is TGCGCCAGCAGCCCCGGGACTACTCTCCCCGATGAGCAGTTCTTC. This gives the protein CASSPGTTLPDEQFF.

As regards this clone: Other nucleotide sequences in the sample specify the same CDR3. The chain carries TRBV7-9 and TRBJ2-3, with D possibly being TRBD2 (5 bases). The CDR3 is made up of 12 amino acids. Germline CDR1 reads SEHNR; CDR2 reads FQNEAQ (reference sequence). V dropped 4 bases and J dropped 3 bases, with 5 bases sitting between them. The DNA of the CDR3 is TGTGCCAGCAGCTCGGGGACAGATACGCAGTATTTT. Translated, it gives CASSSGTDTQYF.

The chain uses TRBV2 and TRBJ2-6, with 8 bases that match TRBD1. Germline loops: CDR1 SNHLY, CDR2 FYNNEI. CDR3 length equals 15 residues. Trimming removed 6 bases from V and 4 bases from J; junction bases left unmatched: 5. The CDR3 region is CASRHQGAGANVLTF. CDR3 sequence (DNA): TGTGCCAGCAGACATCAGGGGGCCGGGGCCAACGTCCTGACTTTC. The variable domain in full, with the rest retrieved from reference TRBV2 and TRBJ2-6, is EPEVTQTPSHQVTQMGQEVILRCVPISNHLYFYWYRQILGQKVEFLVSFYNNEISEKSEIFDDQFSVERPDGSNFTLKIRSTKLEDSAMYFCASRHQGAGANVLTFGAGSRLTVL.

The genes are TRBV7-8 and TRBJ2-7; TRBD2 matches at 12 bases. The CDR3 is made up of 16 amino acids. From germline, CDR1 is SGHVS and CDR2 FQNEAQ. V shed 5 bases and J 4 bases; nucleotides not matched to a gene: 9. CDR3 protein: CASSPNTGLAGYEQYF. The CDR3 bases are TGTGCCAGCAGCCCGAATACGGGACTAGCGGGTTACGAGCAGTACTTC. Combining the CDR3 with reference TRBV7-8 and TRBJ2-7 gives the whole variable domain GAGVSQSPRYKVAKRGQDVALRCDPISGHVSLFWYQQALGQGPEFLTYFQNEAQLDKSGLPSDRFFAERPEGSVSTLKIQRTQQEDSAVYLCASSPNTGLAGYEQYFGPGTRLTVT.

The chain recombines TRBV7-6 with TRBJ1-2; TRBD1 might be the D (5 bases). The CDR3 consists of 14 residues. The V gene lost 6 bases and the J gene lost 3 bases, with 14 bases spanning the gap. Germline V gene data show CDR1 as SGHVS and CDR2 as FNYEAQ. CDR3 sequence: CASSPGPGDYGYTF. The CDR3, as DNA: TGTGCCAGCAGTCCCGGGCCGGGGGACTATGGCTACACCTTC.

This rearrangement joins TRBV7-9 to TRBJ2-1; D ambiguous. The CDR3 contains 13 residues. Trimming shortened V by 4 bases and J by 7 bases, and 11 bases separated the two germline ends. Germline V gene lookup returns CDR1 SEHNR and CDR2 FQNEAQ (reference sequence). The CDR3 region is CASSSRGRNEQFF. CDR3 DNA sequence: TGTGCCAGCAGCTCCCGCGGCCGTAATGAGCAGTTCTTC.

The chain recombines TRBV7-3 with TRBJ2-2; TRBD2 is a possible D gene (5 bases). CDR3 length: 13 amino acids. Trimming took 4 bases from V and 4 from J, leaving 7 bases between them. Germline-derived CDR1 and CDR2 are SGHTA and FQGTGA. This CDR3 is CASSSGGTGELFF. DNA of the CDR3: TGTGCCAGCAGCTCTGGAGGCACCGGGGAGCTGTTTTTT.

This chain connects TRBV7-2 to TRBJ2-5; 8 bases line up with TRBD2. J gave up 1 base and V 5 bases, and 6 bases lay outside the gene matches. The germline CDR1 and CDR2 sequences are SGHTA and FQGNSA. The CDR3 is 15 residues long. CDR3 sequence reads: CASSVSGGPQETQYF. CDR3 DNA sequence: TGTGCCAGCAGCGTCAGCGGGGGCCCCCAAGAGACCCAGTACTTC.

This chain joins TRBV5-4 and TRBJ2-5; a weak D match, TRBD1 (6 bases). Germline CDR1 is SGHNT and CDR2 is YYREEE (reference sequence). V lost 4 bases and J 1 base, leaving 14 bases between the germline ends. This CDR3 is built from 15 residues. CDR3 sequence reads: CASSPFTGLQETQYF. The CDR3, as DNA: TGTGCCAGCAGCCCCTTTACAGGGCTCCAAGAGACCCAGTACTTC.

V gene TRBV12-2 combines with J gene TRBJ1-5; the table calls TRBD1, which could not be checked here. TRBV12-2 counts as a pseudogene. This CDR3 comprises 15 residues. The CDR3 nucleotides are TGTGCAAGTCGCCTGCGACAGGGAAGGAATCAGCCCCAGCATTTT. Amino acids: CASRLRQGRNQPQHF.

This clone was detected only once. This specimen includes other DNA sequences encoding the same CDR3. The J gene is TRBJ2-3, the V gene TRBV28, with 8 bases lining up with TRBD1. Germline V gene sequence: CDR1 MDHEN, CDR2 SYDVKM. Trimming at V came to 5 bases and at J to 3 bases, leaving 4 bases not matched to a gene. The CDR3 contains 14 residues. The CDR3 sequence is CASSDGQGTDTQYF. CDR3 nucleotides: TGTGCCAGCAGTGACGGACAGGGAACAGATACGCAGTATTTT.

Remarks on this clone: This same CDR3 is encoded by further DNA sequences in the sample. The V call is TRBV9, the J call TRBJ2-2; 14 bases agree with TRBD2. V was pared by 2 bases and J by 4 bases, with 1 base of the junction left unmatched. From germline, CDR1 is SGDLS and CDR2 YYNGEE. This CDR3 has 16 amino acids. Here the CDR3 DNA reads TGTGCCAGCAGCGTTGGACTAGCGGGGGGCACCGGGGAGCTGTTTTTT. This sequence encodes CASSVGLAGGTGELFF.

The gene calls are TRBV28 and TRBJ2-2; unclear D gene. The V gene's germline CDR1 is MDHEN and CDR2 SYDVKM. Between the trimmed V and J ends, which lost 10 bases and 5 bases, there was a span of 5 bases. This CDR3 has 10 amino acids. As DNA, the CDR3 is TGTGCCACCGGTACCGGGGAGCTGTTTTTT. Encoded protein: CATGTGELFF.

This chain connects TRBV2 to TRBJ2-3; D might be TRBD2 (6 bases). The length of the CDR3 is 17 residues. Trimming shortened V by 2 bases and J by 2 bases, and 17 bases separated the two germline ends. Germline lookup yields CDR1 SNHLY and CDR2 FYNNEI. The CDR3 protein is CASSENGLPVNTDTQYF. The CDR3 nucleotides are TGTGCCAGCAGTGAAAACGGACTACCAGTTAACACAGATACGCAGTATTTT.

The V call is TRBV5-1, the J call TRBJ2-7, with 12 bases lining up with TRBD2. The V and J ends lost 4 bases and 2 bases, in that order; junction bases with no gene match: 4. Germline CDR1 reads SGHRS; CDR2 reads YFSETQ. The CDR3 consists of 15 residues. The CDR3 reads CASSATSGGTYEQYF. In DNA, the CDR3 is TGCGCCAGCAGCGCGACTAGCGGGGGAACCTACGAGCAGTACTTC. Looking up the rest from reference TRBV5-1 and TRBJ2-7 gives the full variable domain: KAGVTQTPRYLIKTRGQQVTLSCSPISGHRSVSWYQQTPGQGLQFLFEYFSETQRNKGNFPGRFSGRQFSNSRSEMNVSTLELGDSALYLCASSATSGGTYEQYFGPGTRLTVT.

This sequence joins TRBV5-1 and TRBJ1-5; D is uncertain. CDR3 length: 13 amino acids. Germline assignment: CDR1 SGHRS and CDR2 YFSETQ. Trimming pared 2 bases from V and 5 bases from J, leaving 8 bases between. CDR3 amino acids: CASSFSPYQPQHF. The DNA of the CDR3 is TGCGCCAGCAGCTTCAGTCCCTATCAGCCCCAGCATTTT.

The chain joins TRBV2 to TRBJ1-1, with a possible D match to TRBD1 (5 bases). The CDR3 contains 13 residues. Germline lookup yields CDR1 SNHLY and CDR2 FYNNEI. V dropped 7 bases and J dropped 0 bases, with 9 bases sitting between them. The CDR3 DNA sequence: TGTGCCAGCAAGGCGGACATGAACACTGAAGCTTTCTTT. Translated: CASKADMNTEAFF.

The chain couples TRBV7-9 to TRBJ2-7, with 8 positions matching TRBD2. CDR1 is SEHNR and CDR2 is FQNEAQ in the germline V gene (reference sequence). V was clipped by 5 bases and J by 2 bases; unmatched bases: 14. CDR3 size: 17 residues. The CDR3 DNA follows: TGTGCCAGCAGCCCTGCCGGGGGGGGACGGAAAGCCTACGAGCAGTACTTC. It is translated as CASSPAGGGRKAYEQYF.

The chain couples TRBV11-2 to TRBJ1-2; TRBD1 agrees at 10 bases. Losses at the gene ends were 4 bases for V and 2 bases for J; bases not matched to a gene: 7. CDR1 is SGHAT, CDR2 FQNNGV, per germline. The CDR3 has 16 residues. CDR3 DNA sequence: TGTGCCAGCAGCTCGGGACAGGGGAACTCCAACTATGGCTACACCTTC. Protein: CASSSGQGNSNYGYTF.

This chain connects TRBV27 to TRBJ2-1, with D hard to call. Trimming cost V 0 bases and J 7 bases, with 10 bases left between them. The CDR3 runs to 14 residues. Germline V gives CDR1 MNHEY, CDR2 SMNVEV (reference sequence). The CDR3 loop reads CASSLSPNRNEQFF. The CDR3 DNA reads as TGTGCCAGCAGTTTATCTCCCAACCGGAATGAGCAGTTCTTC.

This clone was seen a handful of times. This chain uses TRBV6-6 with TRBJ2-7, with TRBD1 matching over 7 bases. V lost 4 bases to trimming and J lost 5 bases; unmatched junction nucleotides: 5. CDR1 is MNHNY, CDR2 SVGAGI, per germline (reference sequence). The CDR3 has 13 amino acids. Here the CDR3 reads CASSSGTVNEQYF. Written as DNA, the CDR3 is TGTGCCAGCAGTTCCGGGACAGTGAACGAGCAGTACTTC.

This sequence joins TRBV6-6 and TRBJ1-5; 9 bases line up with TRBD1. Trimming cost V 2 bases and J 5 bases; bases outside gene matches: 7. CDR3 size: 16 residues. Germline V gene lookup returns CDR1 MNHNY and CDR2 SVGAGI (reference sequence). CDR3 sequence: CASSYTETGGYQPQHF. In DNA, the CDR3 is TGTGCCAGCAGTTACACAGAGACAGGGGGATATCAGCCCCAGCATTTT.

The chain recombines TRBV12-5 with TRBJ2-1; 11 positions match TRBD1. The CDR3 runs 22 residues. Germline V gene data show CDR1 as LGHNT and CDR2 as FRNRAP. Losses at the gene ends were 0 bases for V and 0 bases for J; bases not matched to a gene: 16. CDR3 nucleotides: TGTGCTAGTGGTTTGGTACTCGGGACAGGGGGACCTTTCGGAGGCTCCTACAATGAGCAGTTCTTC. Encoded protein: CASGLVLGTGGPFGGSYNEQFF.